This entry features one TCR beta chain sequence. Those who participated ranged in age from about 18 to 89 years and resided in about two dozen US areas. Participants' reported clinical history set cohort assignment. TCRdb's copy holds only in-frame clones and misses some; the assay was immunoSEQ multiplex PCR. The sample has about 180,000 clones, roughly 82% seen once. The junction had 16 bases not matched to a gene; V was cut back by 7 bases and J by 7 bases. CDR1 MNHEY and CDR2 SMNVEV come from the germline V gene (reference sequence). The CDR3 runs 17 residues. The source of the sample is a study of blood T cell repertoires in COVID-19.

Material: PBMCs or T cells enriched from blood (not recorded which). The sequence was obtained from a woman in her twenties or thirties who had recovered from COVID-19. The chain uses TRBV27 and TRBJ2-1; TRBD2 aligns across 10 bases. The CDR3 region has the DNA TGTGCCAGCACCCCCCTTCAGGGGCTAGCGGGAGTGAATGAGCAGTTCTTC. Protein sequence: CASTPLQGLAGVNEQFF.